Presented here are 26 T cell receptor beta chains from one specimen sequenced in a study of cytomegalovirus exposure and HLA in healthy donors. PCR employed 60 Vbeta and 13 Jbeta primers. Sequencing was performed with immunoSEQ multiplex PCR; in TCRdb, only in-frame clones are kept and a portion is missing. The sample yields around 130,000 clones, approximately 85% seen once. Sequenced input: PBMCs. These receptors all come from a boy between 5 and 17 years old in good health and CMV-seronegative.

The table lists this clone with a count of one. The rearrangement joins TRBV11-1 to TRBJ2-3, with 11 positions matching TRBD2. Germline CDR1 SGHAT, CDR2 FQDESV (reference sequence). This CDR3 is built from 14 residues. V dropped 5 bases and J dropped 6; count of bases not matched to a gene: 4. CDR3: CASSDRTSGDTQYF. The CDR3, as DNA: TGTGCCAGCAGCGATCGGACTAGCGGGGATACGCAGTATTTT.

In its sample, this clone was seen a few times. One end of the junction is discordant with germline, which a read error may explain. The V and J genes are TRBV30 and TRBJ1-3; tentative D call: TRBD1 (5 bases). CDR3 length: 14 residues. In germline, CDR1 is GTSNPN, CDR2 SVGIG (reference sequence). CDR3 residues: CAWSVGTSGNAIYF. DNA for the CDR3: TGTGCCTGGAGTGTAGGGACTTCTGGAAACGCCATATATTTT.

The V and J genes are TRBV29-1 and TRBJ2-5; TRBD2 agrees at 7 bases. This CDR3 comprises 12 residues. The germline gives CDR1 SQVTM, CDR2 ANQGSEA. The J segment lost 5 bases and the V segment lost 7 bases, leaving 7 bases of the junction unmatched. CDR3 residues: CSGGGDGETQYF. The CDR3 DNA is TGCAGCGGTGGGGGGGATGGTGAGACCCAGTACTTC.

V usage is TRBV2 and J usage is TRBJ1-1, with D hard to call. The CDR3 is made up of 13 amino acids. The germline V gene has CDR1 SNHLY and CDR2 FYNNEI. V was cut by 6 bases and J by 5 bases, with 13 bases left in between. CDR3 sequence (DNA): TGTGCCAGCAGAATCGGCCCCGGGACTGAAGCTTTCTTT. Translated: CASRIGPGTEAFF.

This sequence joins TRBV10-3 and TRBJ2-7, with 7 bases matching TRBD1. The CDR3 length is 14 residues. From germline, CDR1 is ENHRY and CDR2 SYGVKD. The trim removed 3 bases at V and 1 base at J, leaving 3 bases unmatched. CDR3 nucleotides: TGTGCCATCAGTGAAGCAGGGGGTTCCTACGAGCAGTACTTC. Protein: CAISEAGGSYEQYF.

The genes are TRBV18 and TRBJ1-2, with 7 positions matching TRBD1. Germline CDR1 KGHSH, CDR2 LQKENI. V dropped 3 bases and J dropped 1; count of bases not matched to a gene: 17. This CDR3 is 19 amino acids long. The DNA for the CDR3 is TGTGCCAGCTCACCTCGACAGGGACTTACCCCGGGGATTAACTATGGCTACACCTTC. The encoded protein is CASSPRQGLTPGINYGYTF.

This clone was recorded once. The chain has TRBV15 and TRBJ2-7, with 10 bases fitting TRBD2. J was trimmed by 5 bases and V by 3 bases; bases with no gene match: 7. Germline-derived CDR1 and CDR2 are LNHNV and YYDKDF (reference sequence). The CDR3 extends over 15 amino acids. CDR3 in amino acids: CATSSWTSGSDEQYF. Here the CDR3 DNA reads TGTGCCACCAGCAGCTGGACTAGCGGATCAGACGAGCAGTACTTC.

The V gene is TRBV5-6, the J gene TRBJ1-1; the match to TRBD1 covers 8 bases. The length of the CDR3 is 15 residues. The germline V gene encodes CDR1 SGHDT and CDR2 YYEEEE. The trim removed 0 bases at V and 1 base at J, leaving 2 bases unmatched. The CDR3 nucleotides read TGTGCCAGCAGCTTGGGGGACAGGCCGAACACTGAAGCTTTCTTT. Its protein is CASSLGDRPNTEAFF.

This chain links TRBV30 with TRBJ2-1, with D possibly being TRBD2 (5 bases). CDR3 length: 14 residues. CDR1 and CDR2 from the germline V gene are GTSNPN and SVGIG (reference sequence). V dropped 3 bases and J dropped 0 bases, with 9 bases sitting between them. The DNA of the CDR3 is TGTGCCTGGAGGAGCGGTAGCTCCTACAATGAGCAGTTCTTC. It encodes CAWRSGSSYNEQFF.

V gene TRBV5-1 combines with J gene TRBJ2-6; a possible D gene is TRBD2 (6 bases). The CDR3 consists of 20 residues. The germline V gene encodes CDR1 SGHRS and CDR2 YFSETQ. The V and J ends lost 0 bases and 0 bases respectively, with 19 bases between them. CDR3 loop: CASSLGGRGSINSGANVLTF. As DNA, the CDR3 is TGCGCCAGCAGCTTGGGGGGCCGGGGGTCTATCAACTCTGGGGCCAACGTCCTGACTTTC.

The rearrangement links TRBV9 to TRBJ2-7, with D unresolved. CDR3 length equals 13 residues. V was pared by 4 bases and J by 0 bases, with 8 bases between. Germline V gene sequence: CDR1 SGDLS, CDR2 YYNGEE. CDR3 DNA sequence: TGTGCCAGCAGCCACCCCGGCTCCTACGAGCAGTACTTC. Its protein product is CASSHPGSYEQYF. Complete variable domain (other parts from reference TRBV9 and TRBJ2-7): DSGVTQTPKHLITATGQRVTLRCSPRSGDLSVYWYQQSLDQGLQFLIQYYNGEERAKGNILERFSAQQFPDLHSELNLSSLELGDSALYFCASSHPGSYEQYFGPGTRLTVT.

The chain's CDR3 is CASSFKSEGSVTQYF. In DNA, the CDR3 is TGCGCCAGCAGCTTTAAGTCGGAGGGCAGTGTGACCCAGTACTTC. V is TRBV5-1 and J is TRBJ2-5; the D gene is possibly TRBD2 (6 bases). The CDR3 loop spans 15 amino acids. V lost 2 bases and J 7 bases, leaving 18 bases between the germline ends. Germline values: CDR1 SGHRS, CDR2 YFSETQ.

CDR3 in DNA: TGTGCCAGCAGTTTAGGGGCGGGGGCAGAGTTCTTC. It encodes CASSLGAGAEFF. The chain carries TRBV27 and TRBJ2-1, with a tentative D call TRBD2 (7 bases). Germline V gives CDR1 MNHEY, CDR2 SMNVEV (reference sequence). V was shortened by 2 bases and J by 14 bases, with 13 bases between the two germline ends. The length of the CDR3 is 12 residues.

The chain joins TRBV5-6 to TRBJ1-1; possible D gene TRBD1, 5 bases. V lost 3 bases and J 1 base, leaving 10 bases between the germline ends. This CDR3 has 14 amino acids. Germline loops: CDR1 SGHDT, CDR2 YYEEEE. As DNA, the CDR3 is TGTGCCAGCAGCTCTGACAGCCGGAACACTGAAGCTTTCTTT. It codes for CASSSDSRNTEAFF.

This clone was counted once. The V and J genes are TRBV6-5 and TRBJ2-1, with 7 bases aligning to TRBD2. The V gene end was trimmed by 6 bases and the J gene end by 2 bases; junction bases not matched to a gene: 7. CDR1 is MNHEY and CDR2 is SVGAGI in the germline V gene. This CDR3 is 15 amino acids long. The DNA of the CDR3 is TGTGCCAGCAGCAACGGACTAGACGCCTACAATGAGCAGTTCTTC. This encodes CASSNGLDAYNEQFF.

This clone appeared a few times. V usage is TRBV19 and J usage is TRBJ1-4; TRBD1 matches 8 bases. V was clipped by 7 bases and J by 2 bases; unmatched bases: 6. Looked up from germline, CDR1 is LNHDA and CDR2 is SQIVND (reference sequence). The CDR3 extends over 15 amino acids. CDR3 amino acids: CASTTGGMTNEKLFF. The CDR3 DNA follows: TGTGCCAGTACCACAGGGGGAATGACTAATGAAAAACTGTTTTTT. Full variable domain (remainder filled in from reference TRBV19 and TRBJ1-4): DGGITQSPKYLFRKEGQNVTLSCEQNLNHDAMYWYRQDPGQGLRLIYYSQIVNDFQKGDIAEGYSVSREKKESFPLTVTSAQKNPTAFYLCASTTGGMTNEKLFFGSGTQLSVL.

V is TRBV9 and J is TRBJ2-3, with a possible D match to TRBD2 (6 bases). Germline V gene data show CDR1 as SGDLS and CDR2 as YYNGEE. This CDR3 is 15 amino acids long. The V gene lost 0 bases and the J gene lost 1 base, with 9 bases spanning the gap. In nucleotides, the CDR3 is TGTGCCAGCAGCGTAGGGTCTAGCGGCACAGATACGCAGTATTTT. Protein: CASSVGSSGTDTQYF.

The chain links TRBV2 to TRBJ2-7; D might be TRBD1 (6 bases). Per germline, CDR1 SNHLY and CDR2 FYNNEI. Trimming left V 4 bases short and J 6 bases short, with 13 bases between. CDR3 length: 13 amino acids. CDR3 protein: CASSGNRDPEQYF. For the CDR3, the DNA is TGTGCCAGCAGTGGAAACAGGGACCCCGAGCAGTACTTC.

The chain is built from TRBV10-3 and TRBJ2-7, with TRBD2 matching 7 bases. The CDR3 extends over 14 amino acids. The junction had 5 bases not matched to a gene; V was cut back by 4 bases and J by 2 bases. The germline gives CDR1 ENHRY, CDR2 SYGVKD. CDR3 protein: CAISGGGRTYEQYF. The CDR3 DNA reads as TGTGCCATCAGTGGGGGAGGGCGAACCTACGAGCAGTACTTC.

In this sample, this clone turned up once. The rearrangement links TRBV7-8 to TRBJ1-3; TRBD1 matches at 9 bases. V lost 5 bases to trimming and J lost 4 bases; unmatched junction nucleotides: 9. Germline values: CDR1 SGHVS, CDR2 FQNEAQ. The length of the CDR3 is 16 residues. The chain's CDR3 is CASSLKGQGPGNTIYF. Here the CDR3 DNA reads TGTGCCAGCAGCCTAAAAGGACAGGGGCCAGGAAACACCATATATTTT.

This sequence joins TRBV25-1 and TRBJ2-1, with TRBD2 identical over 11 bases. The germline V gene has CDR1 MGHDK and CDR2 SYGVNS. There are 14 residues in the CDR3. V was clipped by 6 bases and J by 4 bases; unmatched bases: 2. DNA of the CDR3: TGTGCCAGCAGACTAGCGGGGGATTACAATGAGCAGTTCTTC. As protein: CASRLAGDYNEQFF.

V usage is TRBV18 and J usage is TRBJ2-7; 11 bases align to TRBD1. Trimming removed 6 bases from V and 3 bases from J; junction bases left unmatched: 7. The CDR3 covers 15 residues. The germline CDR1 and CDR2 sequences are KGHSH and LQKENI. The CDR3 sequence: CASSPSDRGLYEQYF. The CDR3 nucleotides are TGTGCCAGCTCCCCTTCGGACAGGGGGCTCTACGAGCAGTACTTC.

This chain joins TRBV7-9 and TRBJ2-5; TRBD1 matches 8 bases. The CDR3 loop spans 16 amino acids. Germline V CDR1 and CDR2: SEHNR, FQNEAQ (reference sequence). V dropped 1 base and J dropped 4; count of bases not matched to a gene: 8. CDR3 in amino acids: CASSLGDRGGGETQYF. The CDR3 DNA is TGTGCCAGCAGCTTAGGAGACAGGGGAGGCGGAGAGACCCAGTACTTC.

This chain links TRBV27 with TRBJ2-2; maybe TRBD1 (6 bases). The CDR3 is made up of 16 amino acids. V shed 3 bases and J shed 6 bases, with 17 bases lying between them. Per the germline V gene, CDR1 is MNHEY and CDR2 is SMNVEV (reference sequence). In DNA, the CDR3 is TGTGCCAGCAGTTTCCGGGACAACCAATCTCCCGGGGAGCTGTTTTTT. Translated, it gives CASSFRDNQSPGELFF.

This chain uses TRBV5-6 with TRBJ2-5; 7 bases align to TRBD1. Matching the DNA end better, TRBJ2-7 makes the J call doubtful. Germline V gene data show CDR1 as SGHDT and CDR2 as YYEEEE. The CDR3 is 14 residues long. The CDR3 spells CASNHPGQPYEQYF. The CDR3 nucleotides are TGTGCCAGCAATCACCCGGGACAGCCCTACGAGCAGTACTTC.

This sequence joins TRBV19 and TRBJ2-3; TRBD2 agrees at 11 bases. Germline CDR1 is LNHDA and CDR2 is SQIVND (reference sequence). V shed 3 bases and J 4 bases; nucleotides not matched to a gene: 6. This CDR3 contains 16 residues. CDR3: CASSIPLAGGSDTQYF. The CDR3 DNA follows: TGTGCCAGTAGTATTCCCTTAGCGGGGGGGTCAGATACGCAGTATTTT.